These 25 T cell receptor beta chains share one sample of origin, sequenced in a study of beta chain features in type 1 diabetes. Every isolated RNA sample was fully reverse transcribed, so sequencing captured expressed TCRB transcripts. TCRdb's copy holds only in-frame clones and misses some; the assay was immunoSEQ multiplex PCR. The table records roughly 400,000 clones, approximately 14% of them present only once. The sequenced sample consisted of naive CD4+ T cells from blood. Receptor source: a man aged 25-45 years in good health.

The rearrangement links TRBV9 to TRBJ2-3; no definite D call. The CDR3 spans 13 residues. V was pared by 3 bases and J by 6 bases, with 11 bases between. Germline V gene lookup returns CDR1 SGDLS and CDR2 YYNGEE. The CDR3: CASSESAGDTQYF. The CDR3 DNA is TGTGCCAGCAGCGAATCGGCTGGGGATACGCAGTATTTT. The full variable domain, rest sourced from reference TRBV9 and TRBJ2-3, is DSGVTQTPKHLITATGQRVTLRCSPRSGDLSVYWYQQSLDQGLQFLIQYYNGEERAKGNILERFSAQQFPDLHSELNLSSLELGDSALYFCASSESAGDTQYFGPGTRLTVL.

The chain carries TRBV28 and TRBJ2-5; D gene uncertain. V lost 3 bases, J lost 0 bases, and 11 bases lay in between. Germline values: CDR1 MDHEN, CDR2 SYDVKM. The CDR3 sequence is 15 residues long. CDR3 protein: CASSFARANQETQYF. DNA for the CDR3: TGTGCCAGCAGTTTCGCCCGGGCCAACCAAGAGACCCAGTACTTC.

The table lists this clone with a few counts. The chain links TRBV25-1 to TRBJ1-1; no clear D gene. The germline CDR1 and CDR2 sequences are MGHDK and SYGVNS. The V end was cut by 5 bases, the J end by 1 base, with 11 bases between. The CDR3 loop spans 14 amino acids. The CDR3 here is CASSFTRTNTEAFF. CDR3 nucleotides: TGTGCCAGCAGTTTTACACGAACGAACACTGAAGCTTTCTTT.

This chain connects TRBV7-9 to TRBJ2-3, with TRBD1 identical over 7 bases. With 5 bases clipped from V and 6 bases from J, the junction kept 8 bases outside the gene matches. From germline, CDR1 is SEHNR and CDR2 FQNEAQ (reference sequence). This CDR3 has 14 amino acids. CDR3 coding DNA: TGTGCCAGCAGCCTCCGGACAGGAAAGGATACGCAGTATTTT. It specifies CASSLRTGKDTQYF.

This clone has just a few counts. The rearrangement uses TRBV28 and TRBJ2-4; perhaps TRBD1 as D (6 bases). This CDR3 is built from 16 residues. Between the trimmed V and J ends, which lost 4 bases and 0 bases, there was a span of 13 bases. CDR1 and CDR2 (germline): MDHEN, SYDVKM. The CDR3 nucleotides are TGTGCCAGCAGTTCGGCGGACAGTGTAGCCAAAAACATTCAGTACTTC. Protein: CASSSADSVAKNIQYF.

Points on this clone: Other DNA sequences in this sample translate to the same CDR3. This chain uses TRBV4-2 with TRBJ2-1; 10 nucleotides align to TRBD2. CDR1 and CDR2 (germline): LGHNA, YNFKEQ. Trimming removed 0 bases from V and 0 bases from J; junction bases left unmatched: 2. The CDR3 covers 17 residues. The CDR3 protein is CASSQEPSGSSYNEQFF. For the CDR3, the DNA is TGTGCCAGCAGCCAAGAGCCTAGCGGGAGCTCCTACAATGAGCAGTTCTTC.

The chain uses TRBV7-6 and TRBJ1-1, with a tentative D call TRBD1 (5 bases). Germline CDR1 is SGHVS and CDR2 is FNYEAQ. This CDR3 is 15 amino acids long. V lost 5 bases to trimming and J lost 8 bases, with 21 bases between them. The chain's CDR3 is CASSTTGTTKEEAFF. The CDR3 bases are TGTGCCAGCAGCACAACCGGGACGACGAAGGAAGAAGCTTTCTTT.

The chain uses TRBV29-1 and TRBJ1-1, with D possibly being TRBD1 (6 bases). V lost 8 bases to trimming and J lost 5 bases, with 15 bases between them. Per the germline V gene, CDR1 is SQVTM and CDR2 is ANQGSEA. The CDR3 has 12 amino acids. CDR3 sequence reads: CSPYRQGTEAFF. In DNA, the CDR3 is TGCAGCCCCTACCGCCAGGGGACTGAAGCTTTCTTT.

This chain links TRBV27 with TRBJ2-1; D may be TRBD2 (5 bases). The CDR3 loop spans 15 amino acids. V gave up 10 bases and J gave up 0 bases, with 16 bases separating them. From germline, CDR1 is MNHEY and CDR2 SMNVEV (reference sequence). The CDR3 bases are TGTGCCACCAGGATAGGGAGCGGCTCCTACAATGAGCAGTTCTTC. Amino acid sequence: CATRIGSGSYNEQFF.

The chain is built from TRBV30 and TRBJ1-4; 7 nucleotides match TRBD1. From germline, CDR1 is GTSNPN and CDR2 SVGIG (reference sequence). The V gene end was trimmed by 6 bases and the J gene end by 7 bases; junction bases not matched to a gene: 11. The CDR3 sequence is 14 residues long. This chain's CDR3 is CACQRRGRFEKLFF. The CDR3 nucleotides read TGTGCCTGCCAGCGCAGGGGGAGGTTTGAAAAACTGTTTTTT.

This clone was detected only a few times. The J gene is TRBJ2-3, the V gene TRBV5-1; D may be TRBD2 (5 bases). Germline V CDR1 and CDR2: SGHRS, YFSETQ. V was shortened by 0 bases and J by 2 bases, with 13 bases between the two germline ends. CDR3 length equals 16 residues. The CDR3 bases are TGCGCCAGCAGCTTGGCCAAGACTACAAACACAGATACGCAGTATTTT. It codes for CASSLAKTTNTDTQYF.

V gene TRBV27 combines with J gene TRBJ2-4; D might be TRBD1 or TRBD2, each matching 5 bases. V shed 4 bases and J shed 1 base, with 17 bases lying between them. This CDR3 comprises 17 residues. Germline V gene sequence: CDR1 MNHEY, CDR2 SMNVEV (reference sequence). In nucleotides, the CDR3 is TGTGCCAGCAGTTCCGGGGCACCCTTATTTGCCAAAAACATTCAGTACTTC. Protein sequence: CASSSGAPLFAKNIQYF.

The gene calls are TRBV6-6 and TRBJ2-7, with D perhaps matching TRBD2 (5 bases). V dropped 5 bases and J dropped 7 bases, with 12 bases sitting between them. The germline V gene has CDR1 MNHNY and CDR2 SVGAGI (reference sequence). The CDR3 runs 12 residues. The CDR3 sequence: CASSPGPGEQYV. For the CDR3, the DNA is TGTGCCAGCAGTCCTGGACCGGGGGAGCAGTACGTC.

CDR3 residues: CATEGIAKNIQYF. The CDR3 DNA follows: TGTGCCACCGAGGGGATAGCCAAAAACATTCAGTACTTC. V is TRBV28 and J is TRBJ2-4; the D call may be TRBD1 or TRBD2 (5 bases each). Germline lookup yields CDR1 MDHEN and CDR2 SYDVKM. The CDR3 length is 13 residues. V lost 10 bases and J lost 0, with 10 bases in between.

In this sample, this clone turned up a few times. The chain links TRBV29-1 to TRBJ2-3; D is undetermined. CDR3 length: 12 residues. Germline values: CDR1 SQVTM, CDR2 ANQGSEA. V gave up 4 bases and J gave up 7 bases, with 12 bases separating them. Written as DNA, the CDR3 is TGCAGCGTTGGGTCGACGGTCTATACGCAGTATTTT. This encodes CSVGSTVYTQYF.

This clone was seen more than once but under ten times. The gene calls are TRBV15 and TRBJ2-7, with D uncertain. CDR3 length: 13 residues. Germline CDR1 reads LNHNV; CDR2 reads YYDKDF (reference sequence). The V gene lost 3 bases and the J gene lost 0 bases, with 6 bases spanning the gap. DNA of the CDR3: TGTGCCACCAGCAGGGAGAGCTCCTACGAGCAGTACTTC. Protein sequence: CATSRESSYEQYF.

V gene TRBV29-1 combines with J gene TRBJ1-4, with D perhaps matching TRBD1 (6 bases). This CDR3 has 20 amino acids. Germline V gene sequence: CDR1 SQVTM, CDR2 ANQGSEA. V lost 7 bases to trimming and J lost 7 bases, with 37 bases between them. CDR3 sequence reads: CSAQRQDLRVGDGSGEKLFF. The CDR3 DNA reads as TGCAGCGCCCAACGACAGGATTTAAGAGTAGGCGATGGCTCGGGTGAAAAACTGTTTTTT.

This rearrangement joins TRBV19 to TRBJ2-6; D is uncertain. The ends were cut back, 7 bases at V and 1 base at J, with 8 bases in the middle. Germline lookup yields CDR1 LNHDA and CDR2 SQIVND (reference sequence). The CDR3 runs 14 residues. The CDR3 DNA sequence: TGTGCCAGTAACGGAGATTCTGGGGCCAACGTCCTGACTTTC. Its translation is CASNGDSGANVLTF. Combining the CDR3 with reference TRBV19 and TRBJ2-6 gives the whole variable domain DGGITQSPKYLFRKEGQNVTLSCEQNLNHDAMYWYRQDPGQGLRLIYYSQIVNDFQKGDIAEGYSVSREKKESFPLTVTSAQKNPTAFYLCASNGDSGANVLTFGAGSRLTVL.

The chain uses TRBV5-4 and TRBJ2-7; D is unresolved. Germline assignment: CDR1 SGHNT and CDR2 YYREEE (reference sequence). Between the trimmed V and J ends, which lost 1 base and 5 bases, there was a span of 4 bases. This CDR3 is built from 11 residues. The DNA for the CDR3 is TGTGCCAGCAGCTTGCGGGACGAGCAGTACTTC. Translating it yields CASSLRDEQYF.

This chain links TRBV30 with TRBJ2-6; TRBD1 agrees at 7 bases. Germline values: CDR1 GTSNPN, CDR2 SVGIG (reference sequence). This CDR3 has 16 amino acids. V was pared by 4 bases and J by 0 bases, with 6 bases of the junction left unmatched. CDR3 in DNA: TGTGCCTGGACGACAGGGAAGCACTCTGGGGCCAACGTCCTGACTTTC. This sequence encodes CAWTTGKHSGANVLTF.

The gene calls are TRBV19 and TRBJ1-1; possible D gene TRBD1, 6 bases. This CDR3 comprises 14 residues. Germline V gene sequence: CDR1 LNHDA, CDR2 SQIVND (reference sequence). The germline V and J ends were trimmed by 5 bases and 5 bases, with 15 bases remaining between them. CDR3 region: CASSGDKRGTEAFF. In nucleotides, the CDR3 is TGTGCCAGTAGTGGGGACAAAAGAGGAACTGAAGCTTTCTTT.

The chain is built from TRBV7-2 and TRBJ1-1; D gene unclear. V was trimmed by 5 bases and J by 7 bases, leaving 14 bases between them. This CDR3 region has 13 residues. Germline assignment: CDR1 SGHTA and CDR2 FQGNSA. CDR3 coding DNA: TGTGCCAGCAGCCTCGCAGAGGGTGGTGAAGCTTTCTTT. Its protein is CASSLAEGGEAFF.

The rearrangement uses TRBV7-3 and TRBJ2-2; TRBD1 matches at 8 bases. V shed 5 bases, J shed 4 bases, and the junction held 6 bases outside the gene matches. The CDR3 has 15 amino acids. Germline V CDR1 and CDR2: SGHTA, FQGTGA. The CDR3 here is CASSRTGRVTGELFF. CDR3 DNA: TGTGCCAGCAGCCGGACAGGGCGTGTCACCGGGGAGCTGTTTTTT.

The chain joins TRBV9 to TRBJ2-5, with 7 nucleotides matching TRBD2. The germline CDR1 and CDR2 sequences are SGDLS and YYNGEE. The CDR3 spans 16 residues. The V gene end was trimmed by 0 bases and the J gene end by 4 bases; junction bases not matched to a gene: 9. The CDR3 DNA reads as TGTGCCAGCAGCGTAGAGCGGGGCAGGGACCCAGAGACCCAGTACTTC. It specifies CASSVERGRDPETQYF.

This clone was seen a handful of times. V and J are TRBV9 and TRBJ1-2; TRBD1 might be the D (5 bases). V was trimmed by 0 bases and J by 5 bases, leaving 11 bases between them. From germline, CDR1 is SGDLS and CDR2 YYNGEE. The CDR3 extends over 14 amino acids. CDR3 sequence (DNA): TGTGCCAGCAGCGTAGCCGACAGAATGTATGGCTACACCTTC. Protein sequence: CASSVADRMYGYTF.